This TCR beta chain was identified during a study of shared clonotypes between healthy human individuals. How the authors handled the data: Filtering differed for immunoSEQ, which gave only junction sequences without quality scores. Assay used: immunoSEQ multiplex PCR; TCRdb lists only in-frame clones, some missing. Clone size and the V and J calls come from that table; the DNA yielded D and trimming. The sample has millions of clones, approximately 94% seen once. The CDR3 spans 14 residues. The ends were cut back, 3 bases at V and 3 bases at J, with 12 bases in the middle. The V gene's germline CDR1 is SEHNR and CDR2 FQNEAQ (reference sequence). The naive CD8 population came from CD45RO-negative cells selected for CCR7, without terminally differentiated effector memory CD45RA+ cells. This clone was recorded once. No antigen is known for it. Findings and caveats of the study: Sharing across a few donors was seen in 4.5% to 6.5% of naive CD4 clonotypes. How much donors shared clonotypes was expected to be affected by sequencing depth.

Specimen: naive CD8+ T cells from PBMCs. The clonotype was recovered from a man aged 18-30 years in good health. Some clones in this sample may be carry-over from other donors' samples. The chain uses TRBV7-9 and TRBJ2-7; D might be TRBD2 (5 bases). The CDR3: CASSFLSEGYEQYF. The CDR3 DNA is TGTGCCAGCAGCTTTTTGAGCGAGGGCTACGAGCAGTACTTC. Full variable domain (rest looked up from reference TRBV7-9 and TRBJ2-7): DTGVSQNPRHKITKRGQNVTFRCDPISEHNRLYWYRQTLGQGPEFLTYFQNEAQLEKSRLLSDRFSAERPKGSFSTLEIQRTEQGDSAMYLCASSFLSEGYEQYFGPGTRLTVT.